This TCR beta chain is drawn from a study of T-cell memory formation after mild COVID-19. This clonotype has a handful of counts. Its matching antigen is unknown. TCRdb redid the calling of the 5' RACE reads with MiXCR, one entry per CDR3 protein. Here the sample spans 250,000 to 300,000 distinct CDR3 sequences, roughly 16% being singletons. Study-wide results and limits: In pre-infection memory, a portion of responding clones appeared, which suggested that cross-reactive memory joined.

Germline V lookup: CDR1 MDHEN, CDR2 SYDVKM. CDR3 length equals 13 residues. The V gene lost 7 bases and the J gene lost 5 bases, with 14 bases spanning the gap. The source material was PBMCs or a T cell subset sorted from them (not recorded which). The chain joins TRBV28 to TRBJ2-5; D could derive from TRBD1 or TRBD2 (5 bases each). This clonotype was sampled from a man aged 18 to 35 who had mild COVID-19 (a few samples of this study predate the infection). Cell type and time point are not known. The CDR3 spells CASTRGVLETQYF. DNA for the CDR3: TGTGCCAGCACCCGAGGGGTTTTGGAGACCCAGTACTTC.